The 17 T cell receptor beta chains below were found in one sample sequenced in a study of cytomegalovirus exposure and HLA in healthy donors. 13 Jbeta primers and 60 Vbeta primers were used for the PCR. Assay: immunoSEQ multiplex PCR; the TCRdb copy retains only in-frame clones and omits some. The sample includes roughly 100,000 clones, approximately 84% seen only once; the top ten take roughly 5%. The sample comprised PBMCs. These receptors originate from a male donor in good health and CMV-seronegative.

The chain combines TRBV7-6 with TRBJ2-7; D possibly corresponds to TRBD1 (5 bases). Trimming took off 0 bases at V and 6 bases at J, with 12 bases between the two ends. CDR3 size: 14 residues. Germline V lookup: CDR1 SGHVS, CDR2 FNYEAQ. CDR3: CASSLAFTGGEQYF. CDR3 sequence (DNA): TGTGCCAGCAGCTTAGCCTTCACAGGTGGCGAGCAGTACTTC. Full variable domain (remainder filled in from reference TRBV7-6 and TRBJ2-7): GAGVSQSPRYKVTKRGQDVALRCDPISGHVSLYWYRQALGQGPEFLTYFNYEAQQDKSGLPNDRFSAERPEGSISTLTIQRTEQRDSAMYRCASSLAFTGGEQYFGPGTRLTVT.

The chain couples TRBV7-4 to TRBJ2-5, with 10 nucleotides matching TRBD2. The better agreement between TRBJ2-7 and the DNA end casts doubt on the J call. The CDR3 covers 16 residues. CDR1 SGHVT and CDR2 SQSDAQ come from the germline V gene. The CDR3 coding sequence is TGTGCCAGCAGCACCAGGGCCGGGACTAGCGCTTACGAGCAGTACTTC. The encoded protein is CASSTRAGTSAYEQYF.

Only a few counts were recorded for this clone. CDR3 bases: TGTGCCAGCAGCTTAATGGCTAGCGGGAGCTGGGAGACCCAGTACTTC. This sequence encodes CASSLMASGSWETQYF. The chain employs TRBV11-3 and TRBJ2-5; 10 bases line up with TRBD2. With V trimmed by 2 bases and J by 5 bases, 8 bases remained unmatched. Germline V gene lookup returns CDR1 SGHNT and CDR2 YENEEA. This CDR3 is 16 amino acids long.

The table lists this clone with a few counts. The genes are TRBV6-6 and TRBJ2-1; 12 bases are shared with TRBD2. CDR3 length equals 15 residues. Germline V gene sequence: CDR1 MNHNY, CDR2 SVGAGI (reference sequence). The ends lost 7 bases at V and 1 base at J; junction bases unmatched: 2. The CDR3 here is CASTGLAGSYNEQFF. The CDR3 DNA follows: TGTGCCAGCACTGGACTAGCGGGATCCTACAATGAGCAGTTCTTC.

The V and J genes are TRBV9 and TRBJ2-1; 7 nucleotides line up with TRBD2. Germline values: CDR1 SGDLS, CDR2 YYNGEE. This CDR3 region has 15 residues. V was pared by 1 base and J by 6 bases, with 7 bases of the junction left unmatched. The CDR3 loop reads CASSVQGGPGNEQFF. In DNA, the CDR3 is TGTGCCAGCAGCGTACAGGGAGGGCCGGGCAATGAGCAGTTCTTC. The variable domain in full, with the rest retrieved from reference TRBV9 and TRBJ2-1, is DSGVTQTPKHLITATGQRVTLRCSPRSGDLSVYWYQQSLDQGLQFLIQYYNGEERAKGNILERFSAQQFPDLHSELNLSSLELGDSALYFCASSVQGGPGNEQFFGPGTRLTVL.

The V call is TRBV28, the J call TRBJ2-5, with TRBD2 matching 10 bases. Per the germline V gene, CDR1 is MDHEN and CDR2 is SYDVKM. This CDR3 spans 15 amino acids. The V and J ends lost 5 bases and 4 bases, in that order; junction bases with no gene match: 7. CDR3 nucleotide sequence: TGTGCCAGCAGTCCGAAGGGACTAGCGAGAGAGACCCAGTACTTC. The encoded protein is CASSPKGLARETQYF.

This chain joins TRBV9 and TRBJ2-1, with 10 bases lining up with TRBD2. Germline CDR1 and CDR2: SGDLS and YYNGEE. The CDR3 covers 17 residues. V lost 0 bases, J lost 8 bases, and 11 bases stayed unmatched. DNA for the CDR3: TGTGCCAGCAGCGTAGGGGAGCTAGCGGGAGAGGAAGATGAGCAGTTCTTC. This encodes CASSVGELAGEEDEQFF.

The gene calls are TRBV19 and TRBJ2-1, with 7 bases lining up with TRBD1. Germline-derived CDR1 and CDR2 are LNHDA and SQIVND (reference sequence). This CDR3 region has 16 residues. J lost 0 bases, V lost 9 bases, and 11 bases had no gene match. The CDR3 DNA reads TGTGCCAGCAAACCGTGGACAGGTCGCTCCTACAATGAGCAGTTCTTC. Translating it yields CASKPWTGRSYNEQFF.

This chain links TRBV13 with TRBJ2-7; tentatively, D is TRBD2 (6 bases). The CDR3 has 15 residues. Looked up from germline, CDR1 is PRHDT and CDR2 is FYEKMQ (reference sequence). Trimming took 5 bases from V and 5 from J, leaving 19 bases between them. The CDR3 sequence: CASSELAKTPHEQYF. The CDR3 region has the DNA TGTGCCAGCAGCGAACTAGCCAAGACTCCCCACGAGCAGTACTTC.

The CDR3 DNA follows: TGCGCCAGCAGCTCGGGACTAGCGGGACCCAATGAGCAGTTCTTC. It yields the protein CASSSGLAGPNEQFF. This chain joins TRBV5-1 and TRBJ2-1; TRBD2 aligns across 13 bases. J was trimmed by 6 bases and V by 3 bases; bases with no gene match: 3. The CDR3 loop spans 15 amino acids. From germline, CDR1 is SGHRS and CDR2 YFSETQ.

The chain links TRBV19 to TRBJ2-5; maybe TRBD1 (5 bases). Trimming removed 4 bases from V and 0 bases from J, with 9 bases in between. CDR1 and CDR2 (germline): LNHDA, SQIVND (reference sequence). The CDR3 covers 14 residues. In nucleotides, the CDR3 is TGTGCCAGTAGTACCCCAGGGAACCAAGAGACCCAGTACTTC. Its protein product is CASSTPGNQETQYF. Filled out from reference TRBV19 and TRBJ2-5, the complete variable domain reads DGGITQSPKYLFRKEGQNVTLSCEQNLNHDAMYWYRQDPGQGLRLIYYSQIVNDFQKGDIAEGYSVSREKKESFPLTVTSAQKNPTAFYLCASSTPGNQETQYFGPGTRLLVL.

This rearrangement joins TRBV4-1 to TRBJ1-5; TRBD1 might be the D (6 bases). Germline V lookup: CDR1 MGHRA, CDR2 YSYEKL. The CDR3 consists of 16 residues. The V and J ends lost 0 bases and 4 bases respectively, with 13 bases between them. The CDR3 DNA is TGCGCCAGCAGCCAAGAACAGGGTCTAAGGAATCAGCCCCAGCATTTT. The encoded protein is CASSQEQGLRNQPQHF.

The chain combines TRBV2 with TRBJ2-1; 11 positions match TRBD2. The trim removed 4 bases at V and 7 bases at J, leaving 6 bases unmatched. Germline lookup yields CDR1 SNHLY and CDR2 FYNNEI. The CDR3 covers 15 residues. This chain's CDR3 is CASSGASGGWNEQFF. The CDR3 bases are TGTGCCAGCAGTGGGGCTAGCGGGGGGTGGAATGAGCAGTTCTTC. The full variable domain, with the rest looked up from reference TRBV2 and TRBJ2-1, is EPEVTQTPSHQVTQMGQEVILRCVPISNHLYFYWYRQILGQKVEFLVSFYNNEISEKSEIFDDQFSVERPDGSNFTLKIRSTKLEDSAMYFCASSGASGGWNEQFFGPGTRLTVL.

The CDR3 region has the DNA TGTGCCAGCAGCAATATCCTCGTGGGACAGTACGTACGACCCAATAGCAATCAGCCCCAGCATTTT. Translation gives CASSNILVGQYVRPNSNQPQHF. The rearrangement links TRBV21-1 to TRBJ1-5; TRBD1, the table's D call, was not compared with the DNA. TRBV21-1 constitutes a pseudogene. This CDR3 is 22 amino acids long.

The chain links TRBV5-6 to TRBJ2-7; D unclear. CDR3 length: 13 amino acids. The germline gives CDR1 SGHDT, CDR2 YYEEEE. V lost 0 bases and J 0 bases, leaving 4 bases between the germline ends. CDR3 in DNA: TGTGCCAGCAGCTTGGGCAGCTCCTACGAGCAGTACTTC. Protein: CASSLGSSYEQYF.

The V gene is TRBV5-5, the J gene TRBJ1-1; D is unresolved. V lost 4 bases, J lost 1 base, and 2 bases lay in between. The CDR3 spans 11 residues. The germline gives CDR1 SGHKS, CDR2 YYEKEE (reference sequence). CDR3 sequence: CASSRNTEAFF. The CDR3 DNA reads TGTGCCAGCAGCCGGAACACTGAAGCTTTCTTT.

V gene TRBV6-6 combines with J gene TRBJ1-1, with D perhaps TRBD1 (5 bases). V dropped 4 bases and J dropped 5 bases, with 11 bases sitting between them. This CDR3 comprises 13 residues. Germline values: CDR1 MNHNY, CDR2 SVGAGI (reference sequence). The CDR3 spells CASSWGRNTEAFF. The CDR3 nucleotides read TGTGCCAGCAGTTGGGGCAGGAATACTGAAGCTTTCTTT.